This T cell receptor beta chain originates from a study of tumor-infiltrating lymphocytes in primary liver carcinoma. Concerning this clonotype: The antigen is unknown.

The ends lost 0 bases at V and 6 bases at J; junction bases unmatched: 11. From germline, CDR1 is SGHDT and CDR2 YYEEEE. The CDR3 is 16 amino acids. Study findings and constraints: Overlap between tumor regions exceeded overlap of tumor with adjacent tissue or blood. Top-250-clone fractions were significantly higher in tumors than in blood (p = 0.039).

A primer matching the constant region was used to make TCR beta cDNA from approximately 500 ng of total RNA. Nested multiplex PCR, run for three rounds with slightly modified ARM-PCR, yielded TCR beta libraries. A C-beta reverse primer was combined with TRBV1-TRBV30 forward primers in the first two PCR rounds, and each round had 10 cycles. Each CDR3 protein is one row after TCRdb ran MiXCR on the multiplex PCR reads. Among about 74,000 distinct CDR3 sequences listed, about 72% were seen once. Co-extracted RNA and DNA came from about 20-30 mg of unsorted bulk tissue. Each tumor sample had over 90% viable tumor cells.

The chain links TRBV5-6 to TRBJ2-5; the match to TRBD2 covers 7 bases. The receptor was isolated from a man aged 35 to 55 with primary liver carcinoma and hepatitis B virus infection. The material sequenced was liver tumor tissue from sampling region 4. Indicated subset: tumor region T4, right-lateral pole. DNA of the CDR3: TGTGCCAGCAGCTTGGGTAGGACTAACGGGAGGAAGACCCAGTACTTC. Amino acids: CASSLGRTNGRKTQYF.